The 31 T cell receptor beta chains below come from one sample, sequenced in a study of blood T cell repertoires in COVID-19. Produced via immunoSEQ multiplex PCR; TCRdb's table is partial and in-frame only. This sample has around 140,000 clones; roughly 80% occur once, and the top ten carry approximately 18%. The specimen was peripheral blood. These TCRs come from an elderly woman with acute or convalescent COVID-19.

V is TRBV29-1 and J is TRBJ2-1; 11 nucleotides agree with TRBD2. The CDR3 sequence is 14 residues long. The germline gives CDR1 SQVTM, CDR2 ANQGSEA. Losses at the gene ends were 6 bases for V and 8 bases for J; bases not matched to a gene: 9. The CDR3 is CSVTTSGAVDEQFF. The CDR3 bases are TGCAGCGTGACGACTAGCGGGGCGGTGGATGAGCAGTTCTTC.

The V call is TRBV21-1, the J call TRBJ2-7; the D segment call TRBD1 is taken from the table without a DNA check. TRBV21-1 is annotated as a pseudogene. The CDR3 runs to 14 residues. The CDR3 loop is CASSPPGQGYEQYF. The CDR3, as DNA: TGTGCCAGCAGCCCCCCGGGACAGGGGTACGAGCAGTACTTC.

The chain is built from TRBV6-6 and TRBJ2-5; tentatively, D is TRBD1 (6 bases). V dropped 6 bases and J dropped 4 bases, with 12 bases sitting between them. The CDR3 is made up of 13 amino acids. From germline, CDR1 is MNHNY and CDR2 SVGAGI (reference sequence). Here the CDR3 DNA reads TGTGCCAGCAGCACCCCAGGGGTAGAGACCCAGTACTTC. This encodes CASSTPGVETQYF.

The CDR3 protein is CASSLTTSGNINNEQFF. CDR3 in DNA: TGCGCCAGCAGCTTGACGACTAGCGGGAATATAAACAATGAGCAGTTCTTC. The chain uses TRBV5-1 and TRBJ2-1; 11 bases are shared with TRBD2. CDR1 and CDR2 from the germline V gene are SGHRS and YFSETQ. CDR3 length equals 17 residues. The J segment lost 5 bases and the V segment lost 1 base, leaving 8 bases of the junction unmatched.

This clone has just one count. CDR3 in amino acids: CASSLGWVGETQYF. The CDR3 DNA sequence: TGTGCCAGCAGCTTGGGTTGGGTCGGGGAGACCCAGTACTTC. The J gene is TRBJ2-5, the V gene TRBV5-4; D remains ambiguous. CDR1 is SGHNT, CDR2 YYREEE, per germline (reference sequence). Trimming took off 0 bases at V and 5 bases at J, with 11 bases between the two ends. CDR3 length: 14 residues.

V usage is TRBV19 and J usage is TRBJ2-2, with 7 bases matching TRBD2. The V and J ends lost 3 bases and 6 bases, in that order; junction bases with no gene match: 4. The CDR3 is 14 amino acids. Per the germline V gene, CDR1 is LNHDA and CDR2 is SQIVND (reference sequence). The CDR3 bases are TGTGCCAGTAGTATTTCTCGGGGGGCCGGGGAGCTGTTTTTT. Amino acid sequence: CASSISRGAGELFF. Filled out from reference TRBV19 and TRBJ2-2, the complete variable domain reads DGGITQSPKYLFRKEGQNVTLSCEQNLNHDAMYWYRQDPGQGLRLIYYSQIVNDFQKGDIAEGYSVSREKKESFPLTVTSAQKNPTAFYLCASSISRGAGELFFGEGSRLTVL.

The chain joins TRBV27 to TRBJ2-2; unclear D gene. CDR3 length: 16 amino acids. The V gene lost 5 bases and the J gene lost 1 base, with 14 bases spanning the gap. The germline CDR1 and CDR2 sequences are MNHEY and SMNVEV (reference sequence). The DNA for the CDR3 is TGTGCCAGCAGTATCCGACACCCGCAGAACACCGGGGAGCTGTTTTTT. Its translation: CASSIRHPQNTGELFF.

This chain connects TRBV7-7 to TRBJ2-1, with TRBD2 identical over 9 bases. The V and J ends lost 1 base and 7 bases, in that order; junction bases with no gene match: 11. CDR3 length equals 17 residues. CDR1 and CDR2 (germline): SSHAT, FNYEAQ (reference sequence). CDR3 in DNA: TGTGCCAGCAGCTTAGGCAGTAGCGGGAGTGCTCGGAATGAGCAGTTCTTC. This sequence encodes CASSLGSSGSARNEQFF.

This chain uses TRBV5-6 with TRBJ1-2, with 11 bases lining up with TRBD1. The trim removed 5 bases at V and 8 bases at J, leaving 5 bases unmatched. The germline CDR1 and CDR2 sequences are SGHDT and YYEEEE. This CDR3 has 13 amino acids. CDR3 protein: CASSPGTGGGYTF. In DNA form, the CDR3 reads TGTGCCAGCAGTCCCGGGACAGGGGGAGGCTACACCTTC. The entire variable domain, with the rest obtained from reference TRBV5-6 and TRBJ1-2, is as follows: DAGVTQSPTHLIKTRGQQVTLRCSPKSGHDTVSWYQQALGQGPQFIFQYYEEEERQRGNFPDRFSGHQFPNYSSELNVNALLLGDSALYLCASSPGTGGGYTFGSGTRLTVV.

The chain recombines TRBV5-6 with TRBJ2-3, with 12 nucleotides matching TRBD2. The CDR3 is 15 residues long. Trimming at V came to 4 bases and at J to 4 bases, leaving 4 bases not matched to a gene. Germline V lookup: CDR1 SGHDT, CDR2 YYEEEE. DNA for the CDR3: TGTGCCAGCAGCAAGACTAGCGGGAGTTCAGATACGCAGTATTTT. It is translated as CASSKTSGSSDTQYF.

The chain couples TRBV11-2 to TRBJ2-1, with 9 bases that match TRBD2. Per the germline V gene, CDR1 is SGHAT and CDR2 is FQNNGV. With 0 bases clipped from V and 3 bases from J, the junction kept 6 bases outside the gene matches. The CDR3 is 17 amino acids. CDR3 nucleotides: TGTGCCAGCAGCTTAGACCGTAGCGGGAGAGTCTACAATGAGCAGTTCTTC. Residues: CASSLDRSGRVYNEQFF.

This chain joins TRBV5-1 and TRBJ1-6; TRBD1 agrees at 7 bases. The V gene's germline CDR1 is SGHRS and CDR2 YFSETQ. There are 14 residues in the CDR3. Germline trimming cut 4 bases from V and 7 bases from J; bases unmatched to any gene: 5. Here the CDR3 reads CASSLGTVNSPLHF. The CDR3 nucleotides read TGCGCCAGCAGCCTCGGGACAGTCAATTCACCCCTCCACTTT.

The CDR3 reads CASSVLEETQYF. The DNA for the CDR3 is TGTGCCAGCAGCGTACTCGAAGAGACCCAGTACTTC. The rearrangement uses TRBV9 and TRBJ2-5; D is unresolved. Per the germline V gene, CDR1 is SGDLS and CDR2 is YYNGEE. Trimming took 1 base from V and 3 from J, leaving 4 bases between them. This CDR3 has 12 amino acids. Variable domain in full (rest from reference TRBV9 and TRBJ2-5): DSGVTQTPKHLITATGQRVTLRCSPRSGDLSVYWYQQSLDQGLQFLIQYYNGEERAKGNILERFSAQQFPDLHSELNLSSLELGDSALYFCASSVLEETQYFGPGTRLLVL.

V is TRBV11-2 and J is TRBJ2-7; no clear D. The ends were cut back, 1 base at V and 2 bases at J, with 6 bases in the middle. CDR1 and CDR2 (germline): SGHAT, FQNNGV. The CDR3 extends over 13 amino acids. The CDR3 loop is CASSLVGAYEQYF. CDR3 bases: TGTGCCAGCAGCTTAGTAGGAGCCTACGAGCAGTACTTC.

The V gene is TRBV10-1, the J gene TRBJ1-4, with D unresolved. The CDR3 sequence is 13 residues long. Trimming removed 3 bases at V and 6 bases at J, with 8 bases between. Germline V gene lookup returns CDR1 WNHNN and CDR2 SYGVQD (reference sequence). This chain's CDR3 is CASSESGYEKLFF. CDR3 DNA: TGCGCCAGCAGTGAATCGGGGTATGAAAAACTGTTTTTT.

This chain joins TRBV3-1 (or the pseudogene TRBV3-2) and TRBJ2-1, with 10 bases lining up with TRBD1. This CDR3 has 14 residues. Germline CDR1 reads LGHDT; CDR2 reads YNNKEL (reference sequence). The V and J ends lost 5 bases and 9 bases, in that order; junction bases with no gene match: 7. CDR3 in amino acids: CASSALGQGFEQFF. The CDR3 bases are TGTGCCAGCAGCGCCCTGGGACAGGGGTTTGAGCAGTTCTTC.

The V gene is TRBV30, the J gene TRBJ2-7; tentatively, D is TRBD1 (5 bases). Trimming took off 2 bases at V and 6 bases at J, with 20 bases between the two ends. CDR1 GTSNPN and CDR2 SVGIG come from the germline V gene (reference sequence). The CDR3 spans 15 residues. The CDR3 spells CAWSPSRRWGPEQYF. The DNA for the CDR3 is TGTGCCTGGAGTCCTAGTCGACGGTGGGGCCCCGAGCAGTACTTC.

This clone was recorded only once. V gene TRBV7-2 combines with J gene TRBJ2-1, with TRBD2 matching 8 bases. V dropped 1 base and J dropped 2; count of bases not matched to a gene: 1. The CDR3 runs 15 residues. Per germline, CDR1 SGHTA and CDR2 FQGNSA. CDR3 bases: TGTGCCAGCAGCTTAGTACTAGCGGCCTACAATGAGCAGTTCTTC. Amino acids: CASSLVLAAYNEQFF.

About this clone: Distinct nucleotide sequences in the sample also encode this CDR3. The chain combines TRBV7-2 with TRBJ2-2; TRBD2 is a possible D gene (6 bases). Trimming removed 3 bases at V and 5 bases at J, with 10 bases between. This CDR3 is 14 amino acids long. The germline gives CDR1 SGHTA, CDR2 FQGNSA. CDR3 amino acids: CASSFNRGTGELFF. CDR3 DNA sequence: TGTGCCAGCAGCTTTAATCGGGGGACCGGGGAGCTGTTTTTT.

This clone was recorded only once. V gene TRBV4-3 combines with J gene TRBJ2-7; D is perhaps TRBD2 (6 bases). The CDR3 is made up of 13 amino acids. Germline CDR1 LGHNA, CDR2 YSLEER. Trimming took off 9 bases at V and 5 bases at J, with 17 bases between the two ends. CDR3 sequence: CASTQGLGDEQYF. In nucleotides, the CDR3 is TGCGCCAGTACTCAGGGACTCGGGGACGAGCAGTACTTC.

The chain is built from TRBV18 and TRBJ2-3; TRBD1 agrees at 7 bases. Trimming removed 4 bases from V and 1 base from J; junction bases left unmatched: 5. Germline CDR1 reads KGHSH; CDR2 reads LQKENI. This CDR3 spans 15 amino acids. DNA of the CDR3: TGTGCCAGCTCACGAACCGGGACAGGCACAGATACGCAGTATTTT. Its translation is CASSRTGTGTDTQYF.

V gene TRBV19 combines with J gene TRBJ1-3, with D hard to call. The CDR3 totals 14 residues. V lost 2 bases to trimming and J lost 8 bases, with 13 bases between them. Germline V gene sequence: CDR1 LNHDA, CDR2 SQIVND (reference sequence). The CDR3 spells CASSIQASGDTIYF. The CDR3 DNA reads TGTGCCAGTAGTATACAGGCGAGCGGGGACACCATATATTTT. The whole variable domain, remainder taken from reference TRBV19 and TRBJ1-3, is DGGITQSPKYLFRKEGQNVTLSCEQNLNHDAMYWYRQDPGQGLRLIYYSQIVNDFQKGDIAEGYSVSREKKESFPLTVTSAQKNPTAFYLCASSIQASGDTIYFGEGSWLTVV.

The gene calls are TRBV10-1 and TRBJ1-6; 7 bases align to TRBD1. This CDR3 spans 14 amino acids. Germline CDR1 and CDR2: WNHNN and SYGVQD (reference sequence). V lost 2 bases to trimming and J lost 7 bases; unmatched junction nucleotides: 2. As DNA, the CDR3 is TGCGCCAGCAGTGAGGGACAGGCGAATTCACCCCTCCACTTT. Encoded protein: CASSEGQANSPLHF.

J is TRBJ2-7 and V is TRBV7-2, with 8 bases matching TRBD1. Looked up from germline, CDR1 is SGHTA and CDR2 is FQGNSA. Losses at the gene ends were 5 bases for V and 7 bases for J; bases not matched to a gene: 10. The CDR3 contains 14 residues. CDR3 sequence reads: CASSPGQEPREQYF. CDR3 bases: TGTGCCAGCAGCCCGGGACAGGAACCGAGGGAGCAGTACTTC.

This chain uses TRBV4-3 with TRBJ2-1; tentative D call: TRBD2 (5 bases). V lost 1 base and J 7 bases, leaving 14 bases between the germline ends. The V gene's germline CDR1 is LGHNA and CDR2 YSLEER. CDR3 length equals 15 residues. CDR3 DNA sequence: TGCGCCAGCAGCCAAGGGAACGAACGGGGTAATGAGCAGTTCTTC. Its protein product is CASSQGNERGNEQFF.

The chain combines TRBV19 with TRBJ1-2, with 7 nucleotides matching TRBD1. Germline CDR1 reads LNHDA; CDR2 reads SQIVND (reference sequence). The CDR3 has 14 residues. The V segment lost 5 bases and the J segment 4 bases; nucleotides outside the gene matches: 7. The CDR3 bases are TGTGCCAGTAGTCCTCGACAGGGTACCTATGGCTACACCTTC. This codes for CASSPRQGTYGYTF.

The chain links TRBV30 to TRBJ1-3, with TRBD1 as a possible D gene (6 bases). Trimming pared 2 bases from V and 4 bases from J, leaving 12 bases between. Germline V gives CDR1 GTSNPN, CDR2 SVGIG (reference sequence). The CDR3 length is 14 residues. This CDR3 reads CAWSKGGEGNTIYF. CDR3 nucleotide sequence: TGTGCCTGGAGTAAAGGGGGGGAAGGAAACACCATATATTTT.

The chain's CDR3 is CASSYDTGELFF. The DNA of the CDR3 is TGCGCCAGCAGTTATGACACCGGGGAGCTGTTTTTT. The chain is built from TRBV10-2 and TRBJ2-2; D is unclear. Trimming stripped 5 bases from V and 3 bases from J, with 4 bases between. This CDR3 region has 12 residues. From germline, CDR1 is WSHSY and CDR2 SAAADI.

The V and J genes are TRBV2 and TRBJ1-6; a weak D match, TRBD1 (6 bases). CDR3 size: 15 residues. Trimming stripped 7 bases from V and 7 bases from J, with 17 bases between. Germline values: CDR1 SNHLY, CDR2 FYNNEI. The CDR3 DNA reads TGTGCCAGCAATCAGGGACAAAGGCCCAATTCACCCCTCCACTTT. Translation gives CASNQGQRPNSPLHF. The complete variable domain, with remaining parts taken from reference TRBV2 and TRBJ1-6, reads EPEVTQTPSHQVTQMGQEVILRCVPISNHLYFYWYRQILGQKVEFLVSFYNNEISEKSEIFDDQFSVERPDGSNFTLKIRSTKLEDSAMYFCASNQGQRPNSPLHFGNGTRLTVT.

The chain recombines TRBV2 with TRBJ1-1, with D perhaps TRBD1 (6 bases). Germline loops: CDR1 SNHLY, CDR2 FYNNEI. V was trimmed by 8 bases and J by 4 bases, leaving 17 bases between them. The CDR3 totals 14 residues. CDR3 nucleotides: TGTGCCAGCGGACCCCCATACAGGGTCACTGAAGCTTTCTTT. It codes for CASGPPYRVTEAFF.

This sequence joins TRBV6-5 and TRBJ2-7; possibly TRBD1 for D (7 bases). This CDR3 region has 14 residues. Germline V gene lookup returns CDR1 MNHEY and CDR2 SVGAGI. Trimming stripped 6 bases from V and 2 bases from J, with 14 bases between. Here the CDR3 DNA reads TGTGCCAGCAGCGGAGGGGGCAGGGCCTACGAGCAGTACTTC. Protein: CASSGGGRAYEQYF.